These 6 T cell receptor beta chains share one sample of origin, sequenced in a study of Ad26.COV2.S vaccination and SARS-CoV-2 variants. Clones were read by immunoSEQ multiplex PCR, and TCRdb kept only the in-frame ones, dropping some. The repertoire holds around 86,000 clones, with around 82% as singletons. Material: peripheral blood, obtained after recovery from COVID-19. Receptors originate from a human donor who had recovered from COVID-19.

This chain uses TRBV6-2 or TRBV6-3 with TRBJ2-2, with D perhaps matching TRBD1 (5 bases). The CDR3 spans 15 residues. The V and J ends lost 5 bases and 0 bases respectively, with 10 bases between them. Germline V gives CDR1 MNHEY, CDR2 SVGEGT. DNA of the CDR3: TGTGCCAGCAGTCGACAGCATACGAACACCGGGGAGCTGTTTTTT. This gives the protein CASSRQHTNTGELFF.

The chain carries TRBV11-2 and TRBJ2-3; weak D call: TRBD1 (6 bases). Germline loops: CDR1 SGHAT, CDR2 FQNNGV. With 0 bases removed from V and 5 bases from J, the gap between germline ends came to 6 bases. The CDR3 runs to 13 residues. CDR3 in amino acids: CASSLDRGDTQYF. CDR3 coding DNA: TGTGCCAGCAGCTTAGACAGGGGAGATACGCAGTATTTT.

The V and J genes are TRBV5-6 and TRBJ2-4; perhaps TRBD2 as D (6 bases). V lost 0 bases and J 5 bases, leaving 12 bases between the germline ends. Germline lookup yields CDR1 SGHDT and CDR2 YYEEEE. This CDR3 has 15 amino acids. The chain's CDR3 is CASSLALSGENIQYF. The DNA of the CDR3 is TGTGCCAGCAGCTTGGCCCTGTCGGGGGAAAACATTCAGTACTTC.

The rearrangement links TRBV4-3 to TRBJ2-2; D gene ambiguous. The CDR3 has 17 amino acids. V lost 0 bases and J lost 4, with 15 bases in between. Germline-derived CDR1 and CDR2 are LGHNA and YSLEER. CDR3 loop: CASSQDTPRVLTGELFF. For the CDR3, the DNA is TGCGCCAGCAGCCAAGATACCCCTCGGGTCCTCACCGGGGAGCTGTTTTTT.

The CDR3 coding sequence is TGTGCCAGCAGCTTAGGTTTTTATGAAAAACTGTTTTTT. Translating it yields CASSLGFYEKLFF. V gene TRBV7-2 combines with J gene TRBJ1-4; no definite D call. Germline CDR1 SGHTA, CDR2 FQGNSA. The V end was cut by 1 base, the J end by 6 bases, with 6 bases between. The CDR3 spans 13 residues.

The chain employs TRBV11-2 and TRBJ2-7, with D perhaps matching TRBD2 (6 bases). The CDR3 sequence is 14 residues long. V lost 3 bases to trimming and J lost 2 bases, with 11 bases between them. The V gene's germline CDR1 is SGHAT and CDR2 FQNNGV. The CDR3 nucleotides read TGTGCCAGCAGCTTGCGCGGGGAGGCCTACGAGCAGTACTTC. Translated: CASSLRGEAYEQYF.